Each of the 30 T cell receptor beta chains below was sequenced from the same sample in a study of breast tumors, draining lymph nodes, adjacent tissues. One entry per CDR3 protein, called by TCRdb with MiXCR from the multiplex PCR reads. The sample carries around 130,000 distinct CDR3 sequences, 32% recorded once. The lymph nodes were axillary draining lymph nodes from breast cancer patients. The sequenced sample was axillary lymph node tissue. Every receptor here comes from a female donor with breast cancer. Some clones in this sample may be carry-over from other donors' samples.

The table lists this clonotype with many counts. The CDR3 loop reads CASSQDRLAGVLGETQYF. The CDR3 nucleotides are TGTGCCAGCAGCCAAGACCGACTAGCGGGGGTTCTCGGGGAGACCCAGTACTTC. The chain couples TRBV14 to TRBJ2-5; 12 nucleotides align to TRBD2. Per the germline V gene, CDR1 is SGHDN and CDR2 is FVKESK. This CDR3 is 18 amino acids long. V lost 0 bases, J lost 5 bases, and 10 bases stayed unmatched. Together with reference TRBV14 and TRBJ2-5, the CDR3 gives the full variable domain: EAGVTQFPSHSVIEKGQTVTLRCDPISGHDNLYWYRRVMGKEIKFLLHFVKESKQDESGMPNNRFLAERTGGTYSTLKVQPAELEDSGVYFCASSQDRLAGVLGETQYFGPGTRLLVL.

This clonotype was found once. The V gene is TRBV6-7, the J gene TRBJ1-6; D is perhaps TRBD1 (6 bases). TRBV6-7 is treated as an ORF (open reading frame) with a function not yet certain. The CDR3 has 18 amino acids. With 6 bases removed from V and 10 bases from J, the gap between germline ends came to 28 bases. The CDR3: CASSITRTLLAGASPLHF. CDR3 nucleotide sequence: TGTGCCAGCAGCATTACTCGAACCTTACTAGCGGGGGCGTCACCCCTCCACTTT.

This clonotype was detected many times. The CDR3 DNA reads as TGTGCCAGCAGCTTAAGAGCGGGGGGGATCGATACGCAGTATTTT. It specifies CASSLRAGGIDTQYF. This chain joins TRBV7-3 and TRBJ2-3; 10 bases match TRBD2. V shed 1 base and J 6 bases; nucleotides not matched to a gene: 4. CDR1 is SGHTA and CDR2 is FQGTGA in the germline V gene. This CDR3 region has 15 residues.

The chain uses TRBV20-1 and TRBJ2-3, with 14 bases lining up with TRBD2. The CDR3 sequence is 16 residues long. Germline lookup yields CDR1 DFQATT and CDR2 SNEGSKA (reference sequence). The J segment lost 3 bases and the V segment lost 4 bases, leaving 6 bases of the junction unmatched. CDR3 coding DNA: TGCAGTGCTACTGGGACTAGCGGGAGAAGGACAGATACGCAGTATTTT. Its translation: CSATGTSGRRTDTQYF.

The chain links TRBV30 to TRBJ1-1, with 8 bases fitting TRBD1. The CDR3 extends over 16 amino acids. Trimming took 0 bases from V and 0 from J; bases not matched to a gene: 6. Germline V gene sequence: CDR1 GTSNPN, CDR2 SVGIG (reference sequence). This CDR3 is CAWSVRDRPLNTEAFF. CDR3 DNA sequence: TGTGCCTGGAGTGTGCGGGACAGGCCCTTGAACACTGAAGCTTTCTTT.

Many counts were recorded for this clonotype. The CDR3 here is CASSLVAGGRREQFF. The CDR3 region has the DNA TGTGCCAGCAGCCTGGTAGCGGGGGGGCGCCGAGAGCAGTTCTTC. V usage is TRBV5-6 and J usage is TRBJ2-1; 11 bases line up with TRBD2. This CDR3 comprises 15 residues. Germline assignment: CDR1 SGHDT and CDR2 YYEEEE. The V segment lost 4 bases and the J segment 10 bases; nucleotides outside the gene matches: 10.

The table lists this clonotype with a few counts. At one end the junction does not follow the germline gene, possibly because of a read error. This chain joins TRBV20-1 and TRBJ2-4, with D possibly matching TRBD1 (6 bases). The CDR3 covers 11 residues. Germline CDR1 reads DFQATT; CDR2 reads SNEGSKA (reference sequence). CDR3 bases: TGCAGTGCTAGCGTTAGGGACATTCAGTCCTTC. As protein: CSASVRDIQSF.

This clonotype was seen at least ten times. V usage is TRBV2 and J usage is TRBJ2-5; D is unresolved. CDR1 SNHLY and CDR2 FYNNEI come from the germline V gene. V lost 0 bases, J lost 1 base, and 9 bases lay in between. The CDR3 loop spans 15 amino acids. CDR3 DNA: TGTGCCAGCAGTGAAGCTGGGCGGCGCCAAGAGACCCAGTACTTC. This translates into CASSEAGRRQETQYF. Full variable domain (remainder filled in from reference TRBV2 and TRBJ2-5): EPEVTQTPSHQVTQMGQEVILRCVPISNHLYFYWYRQILGQKVEFLVSFYNNEISEKSEIFDDQFSVERPDGSNFTLKIRSTKLEDSAMYFCASSEAGRRQETQYFGPGTRLLVL.

This clonotype has ten or more counts. This sequence joins TRBV18 and TRBJ2-7; no firm D call. Per the germline V gene, CDR1 is KGHSH and CDR2 is LQKENI. The CDR3 is 11 residues long. The V gene lost 2 bases and the J gene lost 3 bases, with 2 bases spanning the gap. DNA of the CDR3: TGTGCCAGCTCACCAGACTACGAGCAGTACTTC. Its protein is CASSPDYEQYF.

The table lists this clonotype with a count of one. This chain connects TRBV7-3 to TRBJ1-2, with TRBD1 identical over 8 bases. This CDR3 has 15 amino acids. Trimming took 2 bases from V and 4 from J; bases not matched to a gene: 6. The germline V gene has CDR1 SGHTA and CDR2 FQGTGA. The CDR3 protein is CASSLAGGRSYGYTF. CDR3 in DNA: TGTGCCAGCAGCTTAGCAGGGGGCCGTTCCTATGGCTACACCTTC.

This clonotype appeared many times. The chain uses TRBV4-1 and TRBJ2-1, with a weak D call TRBD2 (6 bases). V shed 7 bases and J shed 4 bases, with 11 bases lying between them. The germline V gene encodes CDR1 MGHRA and CDR2 YSYEKL. This CDR3 region has 13 residues. As DNA, the CDR3 is TGCGCCAGCAAGGGTGGAGGGTACAATGAGCAGTTCTTC. Protein: CASKGGGYNEQFF.

The chain links TRBV6-1 to TRBJ1-2; maybe TRBD1 (5 bases). The CDR3 is 14 residues long. V dropped 10 bases and J dropped 2 bases, with 17 bases sitting between them. From germline, CDR1 is MNHNS and CDR2 SASEGT. CDR3 in amino acids: CATTHPRVNYGYTF. CDR3 in DNA: TGTGCCACCACTCACCCCAGGGTAAACTATGGCTACACCTTC.

In its sample, this clonotype was seen a few times. This chain links TRBV29-1 with TRBJ1-1; the D is unclear. V was clipped by 7 bases and J by 1 base, with 7 bases between them. The germline V gene has CDR1 SQVTM and CDR2 ANQGSEA. This CDR3 has 11 amino acids. The CDR3 reads CSGKGNTEAFF. CDR3 sequence (DNA): TGCAGCGGGAAGGGGAACACTGAAGCTTTCTTT.

V and J are TRBV2 and TRBJ2-1; 9 bases agree with TRBD2. CDR3 length: 18 residues. In germline, CDR1 is SNHLY, CDR2 FYNNEI. The CDR3 loop reads CARVRVAGVPNSYNEQFF. The CDR3 DNA is TGTGCTAGAGTACGGGTAGCGGGGGTTCCCAACTCCTACAATGAGCAGTTCTTC.

This clonotype was detected many times. J is TRBJ2-2 and V is TRBV18; TRBD1 matches at 10 bases. The CDR3 totals 17 residues. Trimming removed 4 bases from V and 2 bases from J; junction bases left unmatched: 7. Per the germline V gene, CDR1 is KGHSH and CDR2 is LQKENI. CDR3 sequence (DNA): TGTGCCAGCTCACAAACCGGGACAGGGGTTAACACCGGGGAGCTGTTTTTT. As protein: CASSQTGTGVNTGELFF.

On this clonotype itself: One end of the junction does not line up with germline, which may come from a read error. V usage is TRBV4-1 and J usage is TRBJ2-6, with 8 positions matching TRBD1. This CDR3 is built from 18 residues. Germline V gives CDR1 MGHRA, CDR2 YSYEKL. The CDR3 coding sequence is TGCGCCAGCAGCCAAGGGGTGACAGGGGTATTAGGGGCCAACATCCTGACTTTC. Protein product: CASSQGVTGVLGANILTF.

This clonotype was seen many times. The chain recombines TRBV12-3 or TRBV12-4 with TRBJ1-6, with 8 bases lining up with TRBD1. Trimming removed 6 bases from V and 4 bases from J; junction bases left unmatched: 5. This CDR3 region has 15 residues. In DNA, the CDR3 is TGTGCCAGCAGGGCTCGACAGGGGTATAATTCACCCCTCCACTTT. It encodes CASRARQGYNSPLHF.

This clonotype was observed many times. The chain combines TRBV30 with TRBJ2-5; possible D gene TRBD2, 6 bases. The CDR3 spans 13 residues. V shed 1 base and J shed 5 bases, with 11 bases lying between them. Germline lookup yields CDR1 GTSNPN and CDR2 SVGIG (reference sequence). The CDR3 reads CAWSGGGLETQYF. CDR3 bases: TGTGCCTGGAGTGGTGGGGGGTTGGAGACCCAGTACTTC. The entire variable domain, with the rest obtained from reference TRBV30 and TRBJ2-5, is as follows: SQTIHQWPATLVQPVGSPLSLECTVEGTSNPNLYWYRQAAGRGLQLLFYSVGIGQISSEVPQNLSASRPQDRQFILSSKKLLLSDSGFYLCAWSGGGLETQYFGPGTRLLVL.

This clonotype has only one observation. The rearrangement links TRBV24-1 to TRBJ1-2; a possible D gene is TRBD1 (6 bases). The CDR3 has 12 amino acids. Trimming removed 10 bases from V and 1 base from J, with 9 bases in between. The germline V gene has CDR1 KGHDR and CDR2 SFDVKD. The DNA for the CDR3 is TGTGCCACTCGGGACAATAACTATGGCTACACCTTC. Its protein is CATRDNNYGYTF.

This chain links TRBV19 with TRBJ2-2; D is tentatively TRBD1 or TRBD2 (5 bases each). The germline V and J ends were trimmed by 7 bases and 0 bases, with 15 bases remaining between them. Germline assignment: CDR1 LNHDA and CDR2 SQIVND (reference sequence). The CDR3 is made up of 16 amino acids. DNA for the CDR3: TGTGCCAGTACCGGGGCCGACACTACGAACACCGGGGAGCTGTTTTTT. It is translated as CASTGADTTNTGELFF.

The V call is TRBV20-1, the J call TRBJ1-1, with a tentative D call TRBD1 (5 bases). This CDR3 is 13 amino acids long. The V and J ends lost 5 bases and 1 base respectively, with 11 bases between them. Germline V lookup: CDR1 DFQATT, CDR2 SNEGSKA (reference sequence). DNA of the CDR3: TGCAGTGCTGGCTCGGGGGGGAACACTGAAGCTTTCTTT. Its translation is CSAGSGGNTEAFF.

CDR3: CASSNAGTIPHEQYF. The CDR3 DNA reads TGTGCCAGCAGTAACGCCGGGACAATCCCCCACGAGCAGTACTTC. This rearrangement joins TRBV12-3 or TRBV12-4 to TRBJ2-7; D possibly corresponds to TRBD1 (6 bases). The CDR3 is 15 amino acids. Trimming cost V 5 bases and J 5 bases, with 19 bases left between them.

The chain carries TRBV2 and TRBJ1-6; a weak D match, TRBD1 (6 bases). The CDR3 is 15 residues long. The germline gives CDR1 SNHLY, CDR2 FYNNEI. The V and J ends lost 11 bases and 9 bases respectively, with 23 bases between them. For the CDR3, the DNA is TGTGCCGGCATTGGGACAAAAGTTAGTAGTTCACCCCTCCACTTT. Protein product: CAGIGTKVSSSPLHF.

The table lists this clonotype with many counts. This chain links TRBV30 with TRBJ1-5, with 10 positions matching TRBD1. Germline CDR1 is GTSNPN and CDR2 is SVGIG (reference sequence). After removal of 1 base from V and 4 bases from J, the junction contained 7 bases not matched to a gene. The CDR3 is 16 amino acids. The DNA for the CDR3 is TGTGCCTGGAGTGGAAGGACAGGGGGAACAAATCAGCCCCAGCATTTT. It specifies CAWSGRTGGTNQPQHF.

This clonotype was seen many times. The chain employs TRBV10-2 and TRBJ1-2; D perhaps matches TRBD1 (5 bases). From germline, CDR1 is WSHSY and CDR2 SAAADI. The CDR3 totals 13 residues. Trimming took off 6 bases at V and 4 bases at J, with 12 bases between the two ends. The CDR3 DNA reads as TGCGCCAGCAGGCAGGGTTCTGGCTATGGCTACACCTTC. Its translation is CASRQGSGYGYTF.

About this clonotype itself: A much larger clone differs by one base, so this may be a read error. The J gene is TRBJ2-3, the V gene TRBV11-2, with 8 bases lining up with TRBD1. This CDR3 comprises 16 residues. V was clipped by 8 bases and J by 2 bases; unmatched bases: 12. The germline V gene has CDR1 SGHAT and CDR2 FQNNGV. CDR3 sequence: CASGIQGVADTDTQYF. CDR3 sequence (DNA): TGTGCCAGCGGAATACAGGGGGTGGCTGACACAGATACGCAGTATTTT.

This clonotype was seen many times. The chain has TRBV6-6 and TRBJ1-5; TRBD1 aligns across 7 bases. The trim removed 0 bases at V and 2 bases at J, leaving 7 bases unmatched. This CDR3 is built from 17 residues. Germline V gene sequence: CDR1 MNHNY, CDR2 SVGAGI (reference sequence). The CDR3 DNA reads as TGTGCCAGCAGTTACTCGAGAGGGGGCAACGGCAATCAGCCCCAGCATTTT. Translation: CASSYSRGGNGNQPQHF.

This clonotype was found many times. This rearrangement joins TRBV5-1 to TRBJ2-1, with TRBD2 matching over 11 bases. The V segment lost 4 bases and the J segment 10 bases; nucleotides outside the gene matches: 10. Looked up from germline, CDR1 is SGHRS and CDR2 is YFSETQ. The length of the CDR3 is 15 residues. CDR3 DNA: TGCGCCAGCAGCCCGCGAAGCCGGACTAGCGGGGAGCAGTTCTTC. Translated, it gives CASSPRSRTSGEQFF.

Many counts were recorded for this clonotype. The chain couples TRBV3-1 to TRBJ2-1; D assignment may be TRBD1 or TRBD2 (7 bases each). The CDR3 is made up of 16 amino acids. Germline V CDR1 and CDR2: LGHDT, YNNKEL (reference sequence). Trimming cost V 4 bases and J 6 bases, with 19 bases left between them. In nucleotides, the CDR3 is TGTGCCAGCAGCCTACTCAGGGGGGGTGATATCAATGAGCAGTTCTTC. Its protein is CASSLLRGGDINEQFF.

This clonotype occurred many times. J is TRBJ2-7 and V is TRBV5-1; TRBD1 matches at 7 bases. The CDR3 length is 15 residues. Germline trimming cut 2 bases from V and 4 bases from J; bases unmatched to any gene: 9. Per the germline V gene, CDR1 is SGHRS and CDR2 is YFSETQ. The CDR3 coding sequence is TGCGCCAGCAGCTTAAGTTGGGACAGAGCTTACGAGCAGTACTTC. The encoded protein is CASSLSWDRAYEQYF.